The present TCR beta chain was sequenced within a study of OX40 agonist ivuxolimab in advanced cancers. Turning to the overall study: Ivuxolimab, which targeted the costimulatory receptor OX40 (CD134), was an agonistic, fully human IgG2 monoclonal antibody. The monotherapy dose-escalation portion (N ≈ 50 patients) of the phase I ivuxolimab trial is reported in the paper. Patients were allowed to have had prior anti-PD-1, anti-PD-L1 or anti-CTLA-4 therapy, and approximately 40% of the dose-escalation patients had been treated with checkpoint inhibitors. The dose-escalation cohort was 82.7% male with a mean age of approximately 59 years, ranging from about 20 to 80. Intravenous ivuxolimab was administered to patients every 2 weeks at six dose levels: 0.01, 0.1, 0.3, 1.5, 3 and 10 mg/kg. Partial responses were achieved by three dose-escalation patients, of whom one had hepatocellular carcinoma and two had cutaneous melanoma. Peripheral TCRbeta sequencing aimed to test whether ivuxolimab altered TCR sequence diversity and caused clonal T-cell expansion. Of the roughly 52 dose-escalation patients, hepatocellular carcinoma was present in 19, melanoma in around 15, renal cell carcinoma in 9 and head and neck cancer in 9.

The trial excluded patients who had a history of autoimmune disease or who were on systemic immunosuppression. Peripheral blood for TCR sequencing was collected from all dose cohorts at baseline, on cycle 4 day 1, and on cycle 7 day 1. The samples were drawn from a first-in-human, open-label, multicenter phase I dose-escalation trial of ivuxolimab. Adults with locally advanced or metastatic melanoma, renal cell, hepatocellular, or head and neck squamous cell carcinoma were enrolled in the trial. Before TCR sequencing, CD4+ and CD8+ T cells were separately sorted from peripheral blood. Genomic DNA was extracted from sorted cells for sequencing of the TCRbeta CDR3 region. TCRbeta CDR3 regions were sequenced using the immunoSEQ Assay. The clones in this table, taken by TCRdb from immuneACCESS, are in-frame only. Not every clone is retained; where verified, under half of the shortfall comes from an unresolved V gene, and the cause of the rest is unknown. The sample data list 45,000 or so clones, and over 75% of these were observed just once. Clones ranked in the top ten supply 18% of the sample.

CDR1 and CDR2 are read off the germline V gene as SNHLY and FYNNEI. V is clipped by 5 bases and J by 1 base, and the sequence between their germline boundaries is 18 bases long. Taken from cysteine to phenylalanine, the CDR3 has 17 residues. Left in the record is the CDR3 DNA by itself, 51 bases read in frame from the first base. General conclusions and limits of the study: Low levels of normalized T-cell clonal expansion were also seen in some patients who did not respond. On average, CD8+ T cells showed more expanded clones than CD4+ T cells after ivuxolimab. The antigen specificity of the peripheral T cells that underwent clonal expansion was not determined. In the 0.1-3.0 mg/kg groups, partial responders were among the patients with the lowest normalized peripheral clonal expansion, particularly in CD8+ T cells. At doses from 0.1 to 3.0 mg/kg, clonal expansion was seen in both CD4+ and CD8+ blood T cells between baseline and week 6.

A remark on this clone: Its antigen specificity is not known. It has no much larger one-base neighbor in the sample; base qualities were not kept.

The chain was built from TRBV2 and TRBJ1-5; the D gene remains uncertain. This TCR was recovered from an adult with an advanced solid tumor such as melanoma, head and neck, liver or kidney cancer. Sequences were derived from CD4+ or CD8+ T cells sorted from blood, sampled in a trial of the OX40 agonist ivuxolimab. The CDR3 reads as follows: CASSRDASTGSNQPQHF. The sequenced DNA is TGTGCCAGCAGTAGGGATGCGTCGACGGGGAGCAATCAGCCCCAGCATTTT.